Each of the 25 T cell receptor beta chains below was sequenced from the same sample in a study of PD-1 blockade in classical Hodgkin lymphoma. Brentuximab vedotin exposure varied, and every patient relapsed after autologous stem cell transplantation. This table comes from immunoSEQ multiplex PCR, and its TCRdb copy is limited to in-frame clones, with some not included. The data hold 100,000 or so clones, with 80% to 90% observed a single time. Here the sequenced sample was peripheral blood mononuclear cells (PBMCs), taken before the second cycle of nivolumab. The receptors stem from a human donor with classical Hodgkin lymphoma.

The CDR3 loop is CASSPGLAAKNIQYF. In DNA form, the CDR3 reads TGCGCCAGCAGCCCCGGACTAGCCGCCAAAAACATTCAGTACTTC. The chain combines TRBV4-3 with TRBJ2-4; 8 nucleotides match TRBD2. The V gene end was trimmed by 4 bases and the J gene end by 1 base; junction bases not matched to a gene: 3. Germline V gives CDR1 LGHNA, CDR2 YSLEER. This CDR3 is built from 15 residues.

V is TRBV30 and J is TRBJ1-4, with TRBD1 as a possible D gene (6 bases). V was pared by 2 bases and J by 2 bases, with 9 bases between. CDR3 length equals 14 residues. CDR1 and CDR2 (germline): GTSNPN, SVGIG (reference sequence). The CDR3 loop is CAWSLDSTNEKLFF. CDR3 coding DNA: TGTGCCTGGAGTCTGGACAGCACTAATGAAAAACTGTTTTTT.

The chain links TRBV7-6 to TRBJ2-7; 8 bases agree with TRBD2. Germline CDR1 SGHVS, CDR2 FNYEAQ. This CDR3 is built from 14 residues. Trimming removed 4 bases from V and 6 bases from J; junction bases left unmatched: 8. The CDR3 loop is CASSSGGGPAEQYF. CDR3 DNA: TGTGCCAGCAGCTCGGGGGGGGGTCCGGCCGAGCAGTACTTC.

The chain joins TRBV6-1 to TRBJ2-7, with 8 bases identical to TRBD2. The CDR3 has 16 residues. V shed 3 bases, J shed 3 bases, and the junction held 10 bases outside the gene matches. The germline gives CDR1 MNHNS, CDR2 SASEGT. CDR3 protein: CASSDLGSGGGYEQYF. The CDR3 bases are TGTGCCAGCAGTGACCTGGGCAGCGGGGGAGGCTACGAGCAGTACTTC.

CDR3 nucleotides: TGTGCCAGCAGCTTGGACAGGGTAAGATCAAAGATTAACAATGAGCAGTTCTTC. Translated, it gives CASSLDRVRSKINNEQFF. The V and J genes are TRBV7-8 and TRBJ2-1, with TRBD1 matching 8 bases. The germline V gene encodes CDR1 SGHVS and CDR2 FQNEAQ. The CDR3 spans 18 residues. The junction had 15 bases not matched to a gene; V was cut back by 3 bases and J by 5 bases.

This chain links TRBV30 with TRBJ1-2; D unresolved. The V gene's germline CDR1 is GTSNPN and CDR2 SVGIG (reference sequence). The CDR3 runs to 13 residues. Between the trimmed V and J ends, which lost 1 base and 2 bases, there was a span of 8 bases. The CDR3 here is CAWSGTDNYGYTF. In DNA form, the CDR3 reads TGTGCCTGGAGTGGGACGGACAACTATGGCTACACCTTC.

The chain has TRBV14 and TRBJ1-2; D is uncertain. This CDR3 has 15 residues. CDR1 is SGHDN and CDR2 is FVKESK in the germline V gene. Trimming took off 4 bases at V and 0 bases at J, with 12 bases between the two ends. CDR3 sequence (DNA): TGTGCCAGCAGCCCCCAGTCAGGAGCTAACTATGGCTACACCTTC. This sequence encodes CASSPQSGANYGYTF.

The chain is built from TRBV27 and TRBJ2-2; D is possibly TRBD2 (6 bases). Germline V lookup: CDR1 MNHEY, CDR2 SMNVEV (reference sequence). The CDR3 is made up of 15 amino acids. The V and J ends lost 8 bases and 6 bases respectively, with 19 bases between them. In DNA, the CDR3 is TGTGCCAGCTCGCGGCTAGCGAATTCCGCCGGGGAGCTGTTTTTT. Protein: CASSRLANSAGELFF.

The chain has TRBV19 and TRBJ2-7; D possibly matches TRBD1 or TRBD2 (7 bases each). V lost 6 bases and J lost 3, with 15 bases in between. Germline V gives CDR1 LNHDA, CDR2 SQIVND (reference sequence). The CDR3 length is 14 residues. The CDR3 protein is CASSWEGAYYEQYF. In nucleotides, the CDR3 is TGTGCCAGTAGCTGGGAGGGGGCGTACTACGAGCAGTACTTC. The full variable domain, with the rest looked up from reference TRBV19 and TRBJ2-7, is DGGITQSPKYLFRKEGQNVTLSCEQNLNHDAMYWYRQDPGQGLRLIYYSQIVNDFQKGDIAEGYSVSREKKESFPLTVTSAQKNPTAFYLCASSWEGAYYEQYFGPGTRLTVT.

In DNA form, the CDR3 reads TGTGCCAGCAGCTTAGGAGCTGGGCACACTGAAGCTTTCTTT. Translated, it gives CASSLGAGHTEAFF. The chain couples TRBV5-6 to TRBJ1-1; D unclear. The germline V gene has CDR1 SGHDT and CDR2 YYEEEE. V lost 2 bases to trimming and J lost 3 bases, with 11 bases between them. There are 14 residues in the CDR3. Full variable domain (outside the CDR3, taken from reference TRBV5-6 and TRBJ1-1): DAGVTQSPTHLIKTRGQQVTLRCSPKSGHDTVSWYQQALGQGPQFIFQYYEEEERQRGNFPDRFSGHQFPNYSSELNVNALLLGDSALYLCASSLGAGHTEAFFGQGTRLTVV.

This clone has only a few counts. V gene TRBV6-5 combines with J gene TRBJ1-5; the D gene is possibly TRBD1 (5 bases). The V gene lost 2 bases and the J gene lost 4 bases, with 6 bases spanning the gap. Per germline, CDR1 MNHEY and CDR2 SVGAGI. The CDR3 covers 13 residues. CDR3 protein: CASSYAGNQPQHF. CDR3 DNA: TGTGCCAGCAGTTACGCAGGGAATCAGCCCCAGCATTTT.

This CDR3 is CASRPTSAYNEQFF. CDR3 coding DNA: TGTGCCAGCAGACCGACTAGCGCCTACAATGAGCAGTTCTTC. The chain recombines TRBV13 with TRBJ2-1, with 8 bases identical to TRBD2. Per the germline V gene, CDR1 is PRHDT and CDR2 is FYEKMQ (reference sequence). V shed 6 bases, J shed 2 bases, and the junction held 3 bases outside the gene matches. This CDR3 comprises 14 residues.

The chain has TRBV25-1 and TRBJ1-1; the D is unclear. The CDR3 sequence is 15 residues long. The V gene lost 5 bases and the J gene lost 8 bases, with 21 bases spanning the gap. In germline, CDR1 is MGHDK, CDR2 SYGVNS. CDR3 DNA sequence: TGTGCCAGCAGTAATTCGATAGGGCTAGCTGGGGAAGCTTTCTTT. Protein sequence: CASSNSIGLAGEAFF.

This clone is a singleton in its sample. V is TRBV7-9 and J is TRBJ2-3; 7 bases are shared with TRBD2. Trimming cost V 1 base and J 4 bases; bases outside gene matches: 14. This CDR3 is 18 amino acids long. Germline V gives CDR1 SEHNR, CDR2 FQNEAQ (reference sequence). CDR3 protein: CASSLEAPREGTPDTQYF. CDR3 nucleotides: TGTGCCAGCAGCTTAGAAGCCCCCAGGGAGGGAACACCAGATACGCAGTATTTT.

The CDR3 region is CASGQPNSYNSPLHF. DNA of the CDR3: TGTGCCAGCGGCCAGCCAAACTCCTATAATTCACCCCTCCACTTT. V and J are TRBV6-5 and TRBJ1-6; no clear D gene. Trimming took off 8 bases at V and 0 bases at J, with 11 bases between the two ends. This CDR3 region has 15 residues. Germline CDR1 is MNHEY and CDR2 is SVGAGI.

The rearrangement joins TRBV2 to TRBJ1-1, with D possibly TRBD1 on 5 matching bases. The germline gives CDR1 SNHLY, CDR2 FYNNEI. Trimming pared 7 bases from V and 5 bases from J, leaving 17 bases between. This CDR3 is built from 14 residues. The CDR3 bases are TGTGCCAGCATTTATCACGAGACAGAAACTGAAGCTTTCTTT. Translation gives CASIYHETETEAFF.

The chain has TRBV6-5 and TRBJ2-3; D is possibly TRBD1 or TRBD2 (5 bases each). The germline gives CDR1 MNHEY, CDR2 SVGAGI. V lost 8 bases and J lost 5, with 17 bases in between. The CDR3 spans 14 residues. The CDR3 is CASQGTIPLDTQYF. The CDR3 DNA reads TGTGCCAGCCAAGGGACCATCCCGCTAGATACGCAGTATTTT.

This rearrangement joins TRBV7-2 to TRBJ2-3; maybe TRBD1 (6 bases). The CDR3 loop spans 16 amino acids. Germline loops: CDR1 SGHTA, CDR2 FQGNSA. V lost 4 bases, J lost 3 bases, and 17 bases lay in between. The CDR3 spells CASSSQTARGTDTQYF. Written as DNA, the CDR3 is TGTGCCAGCAGCTCACAAACGGCCAGGGGTACAGATACGCAGTATTTT.

This sequence joins TRBV29-1 and TRBJ1-2; D uncertain. The CDR3 has 11 amino acids. The V and J ends lost 6 bases and 4 bases respectively, with 9 bases between them. Germline CDR1 is SQVTM and CDR2 is ANQGSEA. The CDR3 spells CSVSRAYGYTF. DNA of the CDR3: TGCAGCGTGTCTCGGGCCTATGGCTACACCTTC.

The CDR3 nucleotides are TGTGCCTGGAGGCCCCGGGAGAGTACTAATGAAAAACTGTTTTTT. It encodes CAWRPRESTNEKLFF. This chain links TRBV30 with TRBJ1-4, with no clear D. This CDR3 has 15 residues. V lost 3 bases and J lost 2, with 13 bases in between. CDR1 is GTSNPN and CDR2 is SVGIG in the germline V gene (reference sequence).

This clone was detected once. This chain uses TRBV4-2 with TRBJ2-3; 7 nucleotides match TRBD2. Germline V CDR1 and CDR2: LGHNA, YNFKEQ. The CDR3 is 14 residues long. V lost 6 bases, J lost 3 bases, and 6 bases stayed unmatched. The CDR3 sequence: CASRKLGGTDTQYF. As DNA, the CDR3 is TGTGCCAGCAGGAAGCTGGGGGGGACAGATACGCAGTATTTT.

The rearrangement joins TRBV28 to TRBJ2-3, with no clear D. From germline, CDR1 is MDHEN and CDR2 SYDVKM. V was pared by 3 bases and J by 10 bases, with 11 bases between. The CDR3 is 12 amino acids. In DNA form, the CDR3 reads TGTGCCAGCAGTTTCCCCCTAATAGCGCAGTATTTT. Amino acids: CASSFPLIAQYF.

This clone was detected only once. The chain joins TRBV2 to TRBJ2-1; no reliable D call. V lost 9 bases, J lost 5 bases, and 8 bases lay in between. Germline CDR1 is SNHLY and CDR2 is FYNNEI. The CDR3 has 11 residues. In nucleotides, the CDR3 is TGTGCCAGGGGAATTAACAATGAGCAGTTCTTC. Translated, it gives CARGINNEQFF. Filled out from reference TRBV2 and TRBJ2-1, the complete variable domain reads EPEVTQTPSHQVTQMGQEVILRCVPISNHLYFYWYRQILGQKVEFLVSFYNNEISEKSEIFDDQFSVERPDGSNFTLKIRSTKLEDSAMYFCARGINNEQFFGPGTRLTVL.

The V and J genes are TRBV30 and TRBJ1-2; D may be TRBD1 (5 bases). Per the germline V gene, CDR1 is GTSNPN and CDR2 is SVGIG (reference sequence). This CDR3 spans 12 amino acids. V gave up 4 bases and J gave up 4 bases, with 10 bases separating them. The CDR3 nucleotides read TGTGCCTGGACTCAGGGAGGCTATGGCTACACCTTC. Translation: CAWTQGGYGYTF.

The rearrangement links TRBV7-3 to TRBJ2-7, with D possibly matching TRBD1 (6 bases). The CDR3 loop spans 14 amino acids. Trimming took off 0 bases at V and 5 bases at J, with 11 bases between the two ends. Germline-derived CDR1 and CDR2 are SGHTA and FQGTGA. CDR3 sequence reads: CASSLTSSGDEQYF. Written as DNA, the CDR3 is TGTGCCAGCAGCTTAACCTCGTCAGGGGACGAGCAGTACTTC.